This TCR beta chain was identified during a study of vaccination and CD4 T cells after COVID-19. The length of the CDR3 is 14 residues. V lost 11 bases to trimming and J lost 3 bases, with 16 bases between them. Per the germline V gene, CDR1 is WSHSY and CDR2 is SAAADI. As for treatment: approximately 11-day PBMC culture with coronavirus spike peptide pools or control peptides (ViraFEST assay). Samples of CD4+ T cells were obtained from the unexposed donor before the COVID-19 pandemic (2011-2018). Cultured CD4+ T cells had their DNA profiled by the Oncomine TCR Beta short-read assay. One entry per CDR3 protein, called by TCRdb with MiXCR from the PCR reads. The data hold under 5,500 distinct CDR3 sequences, with roughly two fifths observed a single time. Notes on this clonotype: Its target is not known.

The sequence was obtained from a human donor in good health. The chain joins TRBV10-2 to TRBJ2-2; maybe TRBD2 (5 bases). Input material: CD4+ T cells from blood, cultured in vitro. This CDR3 reads CAVRTRRDTGELFF. In nucleotides, the CDR3 is TGCGCCGTACGGACTCGACGCGACACCGGGGAGCTGTTTTTT.